This T cell receptor beta chain originates from a study of T cells after yellow fever vaccination. Study findings and constraints: Reappearing after the booster were most of the clones from primary vaccination (less than 97% CD4, approximately 89% CD8). In FACS-sorted repertoires, abundant clonotypes from the bulk population could appear as contaminants.

As to this clonotype: Its target is not known.

Germline CDR1 and CDR2: LGHDT and YNNKEL (reference sequence). Trimming stripped 5 bases from V and 3 bases from J, with 10 bases between. The CDR3 contains 14 residues. Making TCR cDNA involved 5'RACE template switching, which added UMIs and a universal primer site. TCRdb called the 5' RACE reads again in MiXCR, with one record for every CDR3 protein. In the table there are some 99,000 distinct CDR3 sequences, 5.8% of which are singletons. The TCR originated in a man aged 18-30 years who received the YFV17D yellow fever vaccine. Sequences were derived from CD8+ T cells sorted from PBMCs, sampled 10 days after the yellow fever booster vaccination. The chain has TRBV3-1 and TRBJ2-2; D unresolved. The CDR3, as DNA: TGTGCCAGCAGCACAACATCCTACACCGGGGAGCTGTTTTTT. Protein sequence: CASSTTSYTGELFF.